The clone carrying this T cell receptor (beta chain) was counted a single time. The antigen is not known. These data are taken from a study of T cell clones after liver transplantation. Background on the study: Tolerant meant at least one year fully off immunosuppression without liver enzymes above twice normal.

The table came from immunoSEQ multiplex PCR; TCRdb's copy has only in-frame clones and leaves some out. The sample shows tens of thousands of clones, around 70% of them seen only once. Germline V gives CDR1 SNHLY, CDR2 FYNNEI. The V and J ends lost 2 bases and 3 bases, in that order; junction bases with no gene match: 5. The CDR3 has 15 amino acids. Study findings and constraints: The donor-reactive repertoire was only partly measurable in a couple of subjects, lacking donor cells.

The V and J genes are TRBV2 and TRBJ2-7; 9 bases align to TRBD2. This TCR was recovered from a human patient who received a liver transplant. The graft donor may have given rise to some T cells. This sample comprised CD4+ T cells from blood, obtained at the roughly 15-month timepoint. The CDR3 here is CASSERLAGNYEQYF. Here the CDR3 DNA reads TGTGCCAGCAGTGAACGGCTAGCGGGGAACTACGAGCAGTACTTC. Drawing the rest from reference TRBV2 and TRBJ2-7, the complete variable domain is EPEVTQTPSHQVTQMGQEVILRCVPISNHLYFYWYRQILGQKVEFLVSFYNNEISEKSEIFDDQFSVERPDGSNFTLKIRSTKLEDSAMYFCASSERLAGNYEQYFGPGTRLTVT.